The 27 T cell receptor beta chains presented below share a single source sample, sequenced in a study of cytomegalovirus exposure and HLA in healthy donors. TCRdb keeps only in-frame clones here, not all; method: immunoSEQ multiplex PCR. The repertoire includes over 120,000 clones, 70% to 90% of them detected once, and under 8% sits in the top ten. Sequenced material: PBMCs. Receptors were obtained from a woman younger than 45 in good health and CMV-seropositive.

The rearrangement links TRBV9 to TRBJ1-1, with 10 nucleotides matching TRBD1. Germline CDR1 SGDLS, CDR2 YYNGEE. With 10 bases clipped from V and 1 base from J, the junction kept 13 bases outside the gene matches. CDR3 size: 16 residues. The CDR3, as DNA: TGTGCCGGACGGCTACCCCGGGACAGGGGGAACACTGAAGCTTTCTTT. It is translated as CAGRLPRDRGNTEAFF. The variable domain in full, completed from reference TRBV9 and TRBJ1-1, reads DSGVTQTPKHLITATGQRVTLRCSPRSGDLSVYWYQQSLDQGLQFLIQYYNGEERAKGNILERFSAQQFPDLHSELNLSSLELGDSALYFCAGRLPRDRGNTEAFFGQGTRLTVV.

The CDR3 sequence is CASIGGRGTGELFF. As DNA, the CDR3 is TGTGCCAGCATTGGGGGCAGGGGGACCGGGGAGCTGTTTTTT. The chain recombines TRBV6-1 with TRBJ2-2; 7 nucleotides align to TRBD1. The CDR3 has 14 residues. V shed 7 bases and J 5 bases; nucleotides not matched to a gene: 7. Germline V gene lookup returns CDR1 MNHNS and CDR2 SASEGT.

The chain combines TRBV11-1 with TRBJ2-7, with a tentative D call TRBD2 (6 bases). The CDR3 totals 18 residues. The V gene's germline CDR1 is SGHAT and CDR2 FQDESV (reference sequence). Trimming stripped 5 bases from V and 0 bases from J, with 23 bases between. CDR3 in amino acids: CASSLDYPSVLSSYEQYF. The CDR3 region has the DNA TGTGCCAGCAGCCTCGACTATCCTAGCGTTTTAAGCTCCTACGAGCAGTACTTC.

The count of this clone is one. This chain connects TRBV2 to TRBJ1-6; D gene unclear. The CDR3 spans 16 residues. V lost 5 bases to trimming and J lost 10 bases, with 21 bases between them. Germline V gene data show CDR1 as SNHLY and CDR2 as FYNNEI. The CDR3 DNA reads TGTGCCAGCAGTACCGAGGGCCCAAGGGCAGGATCACCCCTCCACTTT. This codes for CASSTEGPRAGSPLHF.

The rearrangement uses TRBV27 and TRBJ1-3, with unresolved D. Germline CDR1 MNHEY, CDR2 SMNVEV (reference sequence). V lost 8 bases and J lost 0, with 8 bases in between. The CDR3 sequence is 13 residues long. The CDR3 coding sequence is TGTGCCAGCGGGTGGAGCTCTGGAAACACCATATATTTT. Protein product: CASGWSSGNTIYF.

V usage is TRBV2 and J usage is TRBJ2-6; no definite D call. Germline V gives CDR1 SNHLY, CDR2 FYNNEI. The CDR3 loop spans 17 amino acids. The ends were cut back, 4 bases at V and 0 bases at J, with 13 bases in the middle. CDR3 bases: TGTGCCAGCAGTGCTGGTGCGATTTACTCTGGGGCCAACGTCCTGACTTTC. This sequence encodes CASSAGAIYSGANVLTF.

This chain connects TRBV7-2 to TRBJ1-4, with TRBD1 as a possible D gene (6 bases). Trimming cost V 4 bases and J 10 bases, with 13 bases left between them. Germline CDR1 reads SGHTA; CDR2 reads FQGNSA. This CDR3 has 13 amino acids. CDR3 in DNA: TGTGCCAGCAGCTCCCGGACAGCCGGAAAACTGTTTTTT. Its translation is CASSSRTAGKLFF.

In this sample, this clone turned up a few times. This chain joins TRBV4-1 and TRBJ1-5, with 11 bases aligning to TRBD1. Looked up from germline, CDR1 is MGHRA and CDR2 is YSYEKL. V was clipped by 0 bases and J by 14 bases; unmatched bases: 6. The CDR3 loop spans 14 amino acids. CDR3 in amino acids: CASSQESRDRGEHF. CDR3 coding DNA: TGCGCCAGCAGCCAAGAATCCCGGGACAGGGGGGAGCATTTT.

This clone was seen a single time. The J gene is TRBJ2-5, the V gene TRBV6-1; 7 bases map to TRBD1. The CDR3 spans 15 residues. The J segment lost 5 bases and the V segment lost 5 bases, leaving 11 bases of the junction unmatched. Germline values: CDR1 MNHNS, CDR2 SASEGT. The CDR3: CASSIHDRAKETQYF. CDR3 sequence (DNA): TGTGCCAGCAGTATCCATGACAGGGCTAAGGAGACCCAGTACTTC.

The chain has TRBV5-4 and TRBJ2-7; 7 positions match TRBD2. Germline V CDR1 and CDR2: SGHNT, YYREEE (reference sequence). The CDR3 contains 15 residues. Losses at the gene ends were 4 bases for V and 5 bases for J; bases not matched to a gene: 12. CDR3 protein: CASSPVSGFRDEQYF. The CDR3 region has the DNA TGTGCCAGCAGCCCAGTTAGCGGGTTCAGAGACGAGCAGTACTTC.

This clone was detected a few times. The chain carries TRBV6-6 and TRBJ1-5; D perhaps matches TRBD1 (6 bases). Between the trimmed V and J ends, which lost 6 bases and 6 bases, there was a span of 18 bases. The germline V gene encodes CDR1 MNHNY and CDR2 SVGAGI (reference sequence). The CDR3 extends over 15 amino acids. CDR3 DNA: TGTGCCAGCAGAGAAGGGGTCGGGGGGCCTCAGCCCCAGCATTTT. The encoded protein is CASREGVGGPQPQHF.

The CDR3 here is CASSDERIIKDNEQFF. In DNA form, the CDR3 reads TGTGCCAGCAGTGACGAGCGAATAATTAAAGACAATGAGCAGTTCTTC. J is TRBJ2-1 and V is TRBV6-1; no definite D call. Germline V lookup: CDR1 MNHNS, CDR2 SASEGT. The CDR3 runs 16 residues. Deletions cut 3 bases from V and 5 bases from J, with 17 bases between.

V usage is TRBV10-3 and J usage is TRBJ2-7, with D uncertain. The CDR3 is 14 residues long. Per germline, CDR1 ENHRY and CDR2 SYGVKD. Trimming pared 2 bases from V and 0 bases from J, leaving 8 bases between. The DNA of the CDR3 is TGTGCCATCAGTGAGGGTTTGAGCTCCTACGAGCAGTACTTC. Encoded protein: CAISEGLSSYEQYF.

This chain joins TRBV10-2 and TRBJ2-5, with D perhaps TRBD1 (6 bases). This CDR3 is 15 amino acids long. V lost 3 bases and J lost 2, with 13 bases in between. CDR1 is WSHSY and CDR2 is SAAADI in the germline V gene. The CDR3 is CASSEDKGEQETQYF. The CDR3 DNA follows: TGCGCCAGCAGTGAAGACAAGGGGGAACAAGAGACCCAGTACTTC.

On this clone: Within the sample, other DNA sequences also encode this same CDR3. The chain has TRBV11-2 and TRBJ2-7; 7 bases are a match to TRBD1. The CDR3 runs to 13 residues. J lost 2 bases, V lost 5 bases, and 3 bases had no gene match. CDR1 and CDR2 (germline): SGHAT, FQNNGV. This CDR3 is CASSPGQTYEQYF. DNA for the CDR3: TGTGCCAGCAGCCCGGGACAGACCTACGAGCAGTACTTC. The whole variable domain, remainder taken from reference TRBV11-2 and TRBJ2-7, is EAGVAQSPRYKIIEKRQSVAFWCNPISGHATLYWYQQILGQGPKLLIQFQNNGVVDDSQLPKDRFSAERLKGVDSTLKIQPAKLEDSAVYLCASSPGQTYEQYFGPGTRLTVT.

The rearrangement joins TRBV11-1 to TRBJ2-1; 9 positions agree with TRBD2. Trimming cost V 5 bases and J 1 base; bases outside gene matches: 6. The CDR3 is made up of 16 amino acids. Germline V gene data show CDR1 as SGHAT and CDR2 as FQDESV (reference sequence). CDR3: CASSHRTSESYNEQFF. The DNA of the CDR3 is TGTGCCAGCAGCCATAGGACTAGCGAATCCTACAATGAGCAGTTCTTC.

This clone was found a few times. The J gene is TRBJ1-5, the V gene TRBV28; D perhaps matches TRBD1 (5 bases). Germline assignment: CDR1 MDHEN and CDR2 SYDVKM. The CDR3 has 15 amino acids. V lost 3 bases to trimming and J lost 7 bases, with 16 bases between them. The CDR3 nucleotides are TGTGCCAGCAGTTTTCCCAGGGAAAGTGGGCAGCCCCAGCATTTT. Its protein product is CASSFPRESGQPQHF.

CDR3 in DNA: TGTGCCAGCAGCGGGGGACTAGCGGGAGACAAGCAGTACTTC. Translated, it gives CASSGGLAGDKQYF. V gene TRBV5-4 combines with J gene TRBJ2-7; TRBD2 matches at 14 bases. CDR1 is SGHNT, CDR2 YYREEE, per germline (reference sequence). The CDR3 runs to 14 residues. Germline trimming cut 4 bases from V and 8 bases from J; bases unmatched to any gene: 5.

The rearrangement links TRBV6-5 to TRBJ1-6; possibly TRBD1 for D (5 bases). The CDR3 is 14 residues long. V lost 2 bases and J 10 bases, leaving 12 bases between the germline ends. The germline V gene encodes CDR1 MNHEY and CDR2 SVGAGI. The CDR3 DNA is TGTGCCAGCAGTTACACGGCAGGGTGGTCACCCCTCCACTTT. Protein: CASSYTAGWSPLHF.

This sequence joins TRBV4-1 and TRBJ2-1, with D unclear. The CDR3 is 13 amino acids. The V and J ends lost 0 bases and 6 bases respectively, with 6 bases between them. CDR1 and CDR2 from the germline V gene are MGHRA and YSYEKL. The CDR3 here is CASSQETGNEQFF. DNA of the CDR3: TGCGCCAGCAGCCAAGAAACCGGCAATGAGCAGTTCTTC.

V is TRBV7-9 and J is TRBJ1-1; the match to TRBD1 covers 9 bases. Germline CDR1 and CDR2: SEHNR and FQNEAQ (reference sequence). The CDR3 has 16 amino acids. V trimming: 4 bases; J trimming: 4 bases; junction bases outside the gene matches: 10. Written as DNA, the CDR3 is TGTGCCAGCAGCTCACCCGGGACAGGGCGGGGCACTGAAGCTTTCTTT. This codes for CASSSPGTGRGTEAFF.

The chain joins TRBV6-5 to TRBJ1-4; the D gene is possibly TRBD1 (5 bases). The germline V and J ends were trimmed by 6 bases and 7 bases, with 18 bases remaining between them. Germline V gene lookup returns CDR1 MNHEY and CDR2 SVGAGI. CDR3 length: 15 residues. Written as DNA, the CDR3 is TGTGCCAGCAGGCCCTCAGGGTTTAGAAGTGAAAAACTGTTTTTT. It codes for CASRPSGFRSEKLFF.

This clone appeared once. This chain's CDR3 is CASSTRDRNYNEQFF. CDR3 DNA sequence: TGTGCCAGCAGCACCCGGGACAGGAACTACAATGAGCAGTTCTTC. The chain recombines TRBV9 with TRBJ2-1; 8 bases map to TRBD1. The CDR3 has 15 amino acids. With 4 bases clipped from V and 3 bases from J, the junction kept 6 bases outside the gene matches. CDR1 and CDR2 (germline): SGDLS, YYNGEE.

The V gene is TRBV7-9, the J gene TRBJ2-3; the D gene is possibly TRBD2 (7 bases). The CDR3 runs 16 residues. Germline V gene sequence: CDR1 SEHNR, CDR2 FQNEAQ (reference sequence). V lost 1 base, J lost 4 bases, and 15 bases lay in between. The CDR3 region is CASSLVRGGGADTQYF. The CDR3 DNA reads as TGTGCCAGCAGCTTAGTTAGGGGGGGTGGCGCAGATACGCAGTATTTT.

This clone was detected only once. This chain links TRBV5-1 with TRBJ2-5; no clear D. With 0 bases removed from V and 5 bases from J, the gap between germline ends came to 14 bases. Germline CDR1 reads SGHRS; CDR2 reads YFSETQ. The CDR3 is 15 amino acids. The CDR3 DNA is TGCGCCAGCAGCTTGGGGTCGTACAGAAGGGAGACCCAGTACTTC. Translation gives CASSLGSYRRETQYF.

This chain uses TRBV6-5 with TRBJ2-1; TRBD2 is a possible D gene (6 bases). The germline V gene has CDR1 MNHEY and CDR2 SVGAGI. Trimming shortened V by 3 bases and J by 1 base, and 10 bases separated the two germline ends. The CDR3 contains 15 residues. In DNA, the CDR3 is TGTGCCAGCAGTTATGAAGCGGGTTCCTACAATGAGCAGTTCTTC. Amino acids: CASSYEAGSYNEQFF.

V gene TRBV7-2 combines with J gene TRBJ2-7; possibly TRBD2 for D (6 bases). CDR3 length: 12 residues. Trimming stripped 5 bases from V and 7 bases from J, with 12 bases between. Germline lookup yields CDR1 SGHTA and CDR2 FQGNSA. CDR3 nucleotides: TGTGCCAGCAGCCCTTATAGCGGTGAGCAGTACTTC. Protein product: CASSPYSGEQYF.